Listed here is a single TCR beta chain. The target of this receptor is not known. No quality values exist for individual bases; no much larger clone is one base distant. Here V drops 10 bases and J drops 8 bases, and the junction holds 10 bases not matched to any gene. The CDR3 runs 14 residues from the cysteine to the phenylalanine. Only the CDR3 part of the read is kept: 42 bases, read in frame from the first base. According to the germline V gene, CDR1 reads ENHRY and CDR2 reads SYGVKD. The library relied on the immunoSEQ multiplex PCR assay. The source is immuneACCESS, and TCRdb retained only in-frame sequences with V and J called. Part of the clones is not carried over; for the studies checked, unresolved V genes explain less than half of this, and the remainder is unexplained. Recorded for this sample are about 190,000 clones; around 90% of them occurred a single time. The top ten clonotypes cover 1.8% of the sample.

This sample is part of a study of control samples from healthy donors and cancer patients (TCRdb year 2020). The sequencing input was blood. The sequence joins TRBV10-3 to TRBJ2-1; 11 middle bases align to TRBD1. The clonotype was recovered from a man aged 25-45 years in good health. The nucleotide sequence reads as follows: TGTGCCACGATGGGACAGGGGGTAGGCCATGAGCAGTTCTTC. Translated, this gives CATMGQGVGHEQFF.